Below are 16 T cell receptor beta chains sequenced from a single sample in a study of human T cells and chemical hapten exposure. TCRdb processed the RACE reads anew with MiXCR; each CDR3 protein has one entry. The sample shows roughly 53,000 distinct CDR3 sequences, 9.9% of them seen only once. Time point described: patch test 3, about 24 weeks after DPC sensitization. Treatment noted: therapeutic diphenylcyclopropenone sensitization with weekly scalp DPC. The specimen was whole blood, collected in connection with sensitization to the hapten diphenylcyclopropenone (DPC). Receptor source: a woman aged 40 to 50 with alopecia areata. Some clones in this sample may be carry-over from other donors' samples.

This clonotype was recorded many times. The chain carries TRBV12-3 or TRBV12-4 and TRBJ1-3, with TRBD1 as a possible D gene (5 bases). CDR3 length equals 12 residues. V was trimmed by 4 bases and J by 4 bases, leaving 5 bases between them. Here the CDR3 reads CASSWDGNTIYF. In nucleotides, the CDR3 is TGTGCCAGCAGTTGGGACGGAAACACCATATATTTT.

CDR3 DNA sequence: TGTGCCAGCAGCCAAGATCCGAGGTTCGGCGACGAGCAGTACTTC. Translation: CASSQDPRFGDEQYF. The chain links TRBV3-1 to TRBJ2-7, with D unclear. CDR3 size: 15 residues. Trimming shortened V by 0 bases and J by 5 bases, and 14 bases separated the two germline ends. Germline V gives CDR1 LGHDT, CDR2 YNNKEL (reference sequence).

The chain uses TRBV21-1 and TRBJ2-7; TRBD1, the table's D call, lacks a check against the DNA. TRBV21-1 is termed a pseudogene. This CDR3 has 17 residues. The CDR3 nucleotides read TGTGCCAGCAGCAAAAGTGACGGGGGACAGCCCTTCTACGAGCAGTACTTC. Protein product: CASSKSDGGQPFYEQYF.

This clonotype was seen ten or more times. The chain links TRBV10-3 to TRBJ2-6, with a weak D call TRBD2 (6 bases). V lost 8 bases to trimming and J lost 6 bases, with 11 bases between them. Germline CDR1 is ENHRY and CDR2 is SYGVKD. This CDR3 has 13 amino acids. The CDR3 protein is CAIAGNEANVLTF. The DNA of the CDR3 is TGTGCCATCGCGGGGAATGAGGCCAACGTCCTGACTTTC.

In this sample, this clonotype turned up many times. V gene TRBV29-1 combines with J gene TRBJ1-1; D gene unclear. Trimming removed 7 bases at V and 1 base at J, with 4 bases between. Germline-derived CDR1 and CDR2 are SQVTM and ANQGSEA. This CDR3 is 10 amino acids long. The CDR3 spells CSGKNTEAFF. The CDR3 DNA sequence: TGCAGCGGAAAGAACACTGAAGCTTTCTTT.

The chain employs TRBV5-1 and TRBJ2-7; D gene ambiguous. The germline CDR1 and CDR2 sequences are SGHRS and YFSETQ. The CDR3 loop spans 11 amino acids. CDR3 amino acids: CPGPGSYEQYF. The CDR3 DNA is TGCCCCGGGCCGGGCAGCTACGAGCAGTACTTC.

CDR3 amino acids: CASSSPGSKGTDTQYF. The CDR3 DNA follows: TGTGCCAGCAGCTCTCCGGGCTCCAAGGGCACAGATACGCAGTATTTT. The rearrangement uses TRBV28 and TRBJ2-3; D is uncertain. CDR3 length equals 16 residues. Germline V CDR1 and CDR2: MDHEN, SYDVKM. V was trimmed by 6 bases and J by 1 base, leaving 17 bases between them.

Ten or more counts support this clonotype. The V and J genes are TRBV6-5 and TRBJ2-5; D unresolved. The germline V gene encodes CDR1 MNHEY and CDR2 SVGAGI. Trimming removed 0 bases at V and 5 bases at J, with 7 bases between. The CDR3 extends over 13 amino acids. CDR3 bases: TGTGCCAGCAGTTACTCCCGGGTGGAGACCCAGTACTTC. Protein: CASSYSRVETQYF.

The chain uses TRBV9 and TRBJ1-3; D not certain. Germline CDR1 reads SGDLS; CDR2 reads YYNGEE. Between the trimmed V and J ends, which lost 7 bases and 2 bases, there was a span of 16 bases. CDR3 length: 15 amino acids. This CDR3 is CASGTRDNTGNTIYF. The CDR3 DNA reads TGTGCCAGCGGTACGCGAGACAATACTGGAAACACCATATATTTT. The whole variable domain, remainder taken from reference TRBV9 and TRBJ1-3, is DSGVTQTPKHLITATGQRVTLRCSPRSGDLSVYWYQQSLDQGLQFLIQYYNGEERAKGNILERFSAQQFPDLHSELNLSSLELGDSALYFCASGTRDNTGNTIYFGEGSWLTVV.

The table lists this clonotype with a few counts. This chain joins TRBV12-3 or TRBV12-4 and TRBJ1-2; tentatively, D is TRBD1 (5 bases). V shed 8 bases and J shed 1 base, with 11 bases lying between them. The CDR3 covers 13 residues. CDR3 in amino acids: CASGGGSNYGYTF. CDR3 sequence (DNA): TGTGCCAGCGGCGGGGGGAGTAACTATGGCTACACCTTC.

There are many counts of this clonotype. The chain is built from TRBV30 and TRBJ1-1, with D possibly matching TRBD1 (6 bases). V lost 5 bases, J lost 1 base, and 11 bases lay in between. This CDR3 has 13 residues. Germline CDR1 is GTSNPN and CDR2 is SVGIG (reference sequence). Written as DNA, the CDR3 is TGTGCCTGGGGCTACAGGGAGAACACTGAAGCTTTCTTT. Amino acids: CAWGYRENTEAFF.

This chain links TRBV18 with TRBJ2-7; 10 bases fit TRBD1. V trimming: 6 bases; J trimming: 2 bases; junction bases outside the gene matches: 7. CDR3 size: 15 residues. Germline assignment: CDR1 KGHSH and CDR2 LQKENI. The CDR3 is CASSSRTGGPYEQYF. The CDR3 DNA follows: TGTGCCAGCTCCTCTAGGACAGGGGGTCCCTACGAGCAGTACTTC.

This clonotype showed up just a few times. The chain has TRBV7-3 and TRBJ2-3; D is possibly TRBD1 or TRBD2 (6 bases each). CDR3 length: 16 residues. V gave up 5 bases and J gave up 6 bases, with 21 bases separating them. Germline values: CDR1 SGHTA, CDR2 FQGTGA. The CDR3 sequence: CASSPTGEGGRDTQYF. The DNA for the CDR3 is TGTGCCAGCAGCCCCACGGGCGAGGGGGGCAGGGATACGCAGTATTTT.

This clonotype has at least ten counts. V usage is TRBV7-9 and J usage is TRBJ1-3; D is unresolved. CDR1 is SEHNR, CDR2 FQNEAQ, per germline (reference sequence). The CDR3 has 14 amino acids. V lost 1 base, J lost 0 bases, and 4 bases lay in between. The CDR3 loop is CASSLEFSGNTIYF. CDR3 DNA: TGTGCCAGCAGCTTAGAGTTCTCTGGAAACACCATATATTTT.

The chain combines TRBV5-6 with TRBJ2-7; 8 positions match TRBD1. Germline lookup yields CDR1 SGHDT and CDR2 YYEEEE. CDR3 length: 15 amino acids. Trimming at V came to 5 bases and at J to 2 bases, leaving 9 bases not matched to a gene. In DNA form, the CDR3 reads TGTGCCAGCAGTGACAGGGGCGCAACGACCTACGAGCAGTACTTC. Protein product: CASSDRGATTYEQYF.

At least ten counts were recorded for this clonotype. The chain is built from TRBV5-1 and TRBJ2-5; unclear D gene. The CDR3 runs to 14 residues. The V gene lost 0 bases and the J gene lost 1 base, with 7 bases spanning the gap. Germline-derived CDR1 and CDR2 are SGHRS and YFSETQ. CDR3 coding DNA: TGCGCCAGCAGCTTGGGTGCTAGCCAAGAGACCCAGTACTTC. Translation gives CASSLGASQETQYF.